At least ten counts were recorded for the clone carrying this T cell receptor (beta chain). This sample was included in a study of neurological immune-mediated disorders. cDNA was made by 5'RACE with 10-nucleotide random UMIs. TCRdb processed the 5' RACE reads anew with MiXCR; each CDR3 protein has one entry. The sample lists 50,000 to 70,000 distinct CDR3 sequences; roughly 13% were seen once. The germline V gene has CDR1 SGHRS and CDR2 YFSETQ. CDR3 length equals 13 residues. V lost 2 bases to trimming and J lost 5 bases, with 8 bases between them. The origin of this receptor is a woman aged 60-75 years with HTLV-1-associated myelopathy (HAM/TSP). The specimen was PBMCs. This chain connects TRBV5-1 to TRBJ2-1; weak D call: TRBD2 (5 bases). The CDR3 coding sequence is TGCGCCAGCAGCTTAGGACTTAACAATGAGCAGTTCTTC. This encodes CASSLGLNNEQFF.